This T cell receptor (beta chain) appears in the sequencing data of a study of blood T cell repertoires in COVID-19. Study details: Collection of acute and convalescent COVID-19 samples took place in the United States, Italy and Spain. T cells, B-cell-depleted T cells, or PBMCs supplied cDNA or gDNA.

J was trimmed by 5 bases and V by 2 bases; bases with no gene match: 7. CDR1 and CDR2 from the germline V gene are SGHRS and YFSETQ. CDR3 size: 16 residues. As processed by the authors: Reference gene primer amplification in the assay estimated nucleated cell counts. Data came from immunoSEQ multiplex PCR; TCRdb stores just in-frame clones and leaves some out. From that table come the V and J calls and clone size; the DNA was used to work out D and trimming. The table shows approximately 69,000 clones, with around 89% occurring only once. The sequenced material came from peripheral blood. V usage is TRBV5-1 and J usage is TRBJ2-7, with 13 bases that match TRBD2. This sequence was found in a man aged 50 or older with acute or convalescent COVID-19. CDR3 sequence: CASSFTSGRAVNEQYF. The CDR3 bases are TGCGCCAGCAGCTTTACTAGCGGGAGGGCCGTGAACGAGCAGTACTTC.